One and the same sample provided the 30 T cell receptor beta chains below, sequenced in a study of blood T cell repertoires in COVID-19 (TCRdb year 2020). Libraries were prepared through the immunoSEQ multiplex PCR assay. This is the immuneACCESS table as TCRdb keeps it, with only in-frame sequences that have V and J called. A part of the clones is gone; compared with another copy, unresolved V genes explain less than half, and the rest is unexplained. For this sample the table gives 130,000 to 150,000 clones, of which roughly 84% were detected only once. The ten largest account for roughly 2.6% of the sample. Sample: peripheral blood. The receptors shown here come from a human donor with acute or convalescent COVID-19. The donor label of this sample is uncertain.

This clone is labeled medium-sized. The chain combines TRBV19 with TRBJ1-1, with TRBD1 as a possible D gene (5 bases). The CDR3 has 14 residues. In germline, CDR1 is LNHDA, CDR2 SQIVND (reference sequence). Trimming took 2 bases from V and 3 from J, leaving 10 bases between them. The DNA for the CDR3 is TGTGCCAGTAGTATAATGGCAGGGTACACTGAAGCTTTCTTT. The encoded protein is CASSIMAGYTEAFF.

The V gene is TRBV6-2 or TRBV6-3, the J gene TRBJ1-1; 8 bases are shared with TRBD1. V was pared by 4 bases and J by 11 bases, with 6 bases of the junction left unmatched. From germline, CDR1 is MNHEY and CDR2 SVGEGT. The CDR3 has 12 amino acids. DNA of the CDR3: TGTGCCAGCAGTTTGGACAGGGCGACGGCTTTCTTT. Translated, it gives CASSLDRATAFF.

V usage is TRBV30 and J usage is TRBJ1-2; 7 nucleotides agree with TRBD1. The junction had 12 bases not matched to a gene; V was cut back by 4 bases and J by 4 bases. The germline CDR1 and CDR2 sequences are GTSNPN and SVGIG (reference sequence). The CDR3 has 15 residues. The CDR3 DNA follows: TGTGCCTGGATCATGAAACAGGGGACTTCCTATGGCTACACCTTC. This translates into CAWIMKQGTSYGYTF. Supplemented by reference TRBV30 and TRBJ1-2, the full variable domain reads SQTIHQWPATLVQPVGSPLSLECTVEGTSNPNLYWYRQAAGRGLQLLFYSVGIGQISSEVPQNLSASRPQDRQFILSSKKLLLSDSGFYLCAWIMKQGTSYGYTFGSGTRLTVV.

The V call is TRBV4-2, the J call TRBJ2-5; D gene unclear. CDR1 LGHNA and CDR2 YNFKEQ come from the germline V gene. The CDR3 sequence is 16 residues long. Trimming pared 1 base from V and 2 bases from J, leaving 14 bases between. The CDR3 bases are TGTGCCAGCAGCCAAGTATCTTCGGTGGAGCAAGAGACCCAGTACTTC. Residues: CASSQVSSVEQETQYF.

This clone was observed a handful of times. The chain uses TRBV6-5 and TRBJ2-1, with TRBD2 matching 9 bases. This CDR3 region has 14 residues. With V trimmed by 8 bases and J by 9 bases, 11 bases remained unmatched. Germline CDR1 is MNHEY and CDR2 is SVGAGI. Here the CDR3 reads CASGRVAGAVEQFF. Here the CDR3 DNA reads TGTGCCAGCGGCCGGGTAGCGGGAGCGGTTGAGCAGTTCTTC.

This clone was detected only once. V gene TRBV11-3 combines with J gene TRBJ2-5, with 11 bases aligning to TRBD2. Per germline, CDR1 SGHNT and CDR2 YENEEA. Germline trimming cut 5 bases from V and 4 bases from J; bases unmatched to any gene: 9. CDR3 length: 16 amino acids. The DNA of the CDR3 is TGTGCCAGCAGCCTACGTACTAGCGGGAGCATAGAGACCCAGTACTTC. Translated: CASSLRTSGSIETQYF.

V gene TRBV6-1 combines with J gene TRBJ2-7; 10 bases are shared with TRBD1. The CDR3 is 15 residues long. CDR1 is MNHNS and CDR2 is SASEGT in the germline V gene. V shed 6 bases and J 2 bases; nucleotides not matched to a gene: 7. CDR3 loop: CASSIGTGAAYEQYF. CDR3 in DNA: TGTGCCAGCAGCATCGGGACAGGGGCGGCCTACGAGCAGTACTTC.

The J gene is TRBJ1-1, the V gene TRBV11-2, with 8 bases lining up with TRBD1. Germline CDR1 is SGHAT and CDR2 is FQNNGV. The CDR3 runs to 18 residues. V shed 5 bases and J 2 bases; nucleotides not matched to a gene: 16. As DNA, the CDR3 is TGTGCCAGCAGCCAGAGGCGAGGGACAGGCGCCTTTAACACTGAAGCTTTCTTT. Translation gives CASSQRRGTGAFNTEAFF.

This clone was observed a handful of times. The chain links TRBV7-2 to TRBJ1-5, with unresolved D. The CDR3 is made up of 14 amino acids. Trimming stripped 2 bases from V and 3 bases from J, with 8 bases between. Germline-derived CDR1 and CDR2 are SGHTA and FQGNSA. The CDR3 DNA follows: TGTGCCAGCAGCTTACCAGGTCTCAATCAGCCCCAGCATTTT. As protein: CASSLPGLNQPQHF.

The J gene is TRBJ2-5, the V gene TRBV7-6; 12 bases align to TRBD2. This CDR3 comprises 16 residues. From germline, CDR1 is SGHVS and CDR2 FNYEAQ. V lost 5 bases to trimming and J lost 4 bases; unmatched junction nucleotides: 8. The CDR3 DNA is TGTGCCAGCAGCCTGACTAGCGGGAGATATTTAGAGACCCAGTACTTC. Translation gives CASSLTSGRYLETQYF.

In this sample, this clone turned up once. CDR3 residues: CASSYGQGAYEQYF. The CDR3 coding sequence is TGTGCCAGCAGTTACGGACAGGGGGCCTACGAGCAGTACTTC. V is TRBV6-5 and J is TRBJ2-7; TRBD1 matches 10 bases. CDR1 is MNHEY, CDR2 SVGAGI, per germline. CDR3 size: 14 residues. With V trimmed by 2 bases and J by 2 bases, 0 bases remained unmatched.

The genes are TRBV19 and TRBJ1-2; D call uncertain. The V end lost 0 bases, the J end lost 8 bases, and 10 bases lay between the germline ends. Germline CDR1 LNHDA, CDR2 SQIVND (reference sequence). The length of the CDR3 is 13 residues. CDR3 sequence: CASSIDLIGGYTF. CDR3 bases: TGTGCCAGTAGTATAGATCTGATCGGGGGCTACACCTTC.

The chain combines TRBV5-1 with TRBJ2-7, with D perhaps TRBD2 (6 bases). The germline gives CDR1 SGHRS, CDR2 YFSETQ. CDR3 length equals 15 residues. V lost 4 bases, J lost 0 bases, and 14 bases lay in between. Here the CDR3 reads CASSRDGGSSYEQYV. CDR3 nucleotide sequence: TGCGCCAGCAGCCGGGACGGGGGTAGCTCCTACGAGCAGTACGTC.

This clone was observed a few times. The rearrangement joins TRBV5-4 to TRBJ2-3; 8 bases align to TRBD2. CDR1 and CDR2 (germline): SGHNT, YYREEE (reference sequence). The CDR3 is 15 residues long. The V and J ends lost 0 bases and 4 bases, in that order; junction bases with no gene match: 4. The CDR3 sequence is CASSLEASGPDTQYF. Here the CDR3 DNA reads TGTGCCAGCAGCTTGGAGGCTAGCGGGCCAGATACGCAGTATTTT.

This clone was recorded only once. This rearrangement joins TRBV30 to TRBJ1-4, with 9 bases matching TRBD1. Unmatched junction bases numbered 8, after V lost 3 bases and J lost 3 bases. The CDR3 runs to 16 residues. In germline, CDR1 is GTSNPN, CDR2 SVGIG (reference sequence). CDR3: CAWRQGTGWSNEKLFF. The CDR3 nucleotides read TGTGCCTGGAGACAGGGGACAGGGTGGTCTAATGAAAAACTGTTTTTT.

The chain has TRBV4-1 and TRBJ2-1; TRBD1 might be the D (6 bases). The CDR3 sequence is 19 residues long. The V gene lost 3 bases and the J gene lost 2 bases, with 23 bases spanning the gap. CDR1 is MGHRA, CDR2 YSYEKL, per germline. The CDR3 coding sequence is TGCGCCAGCAGCCATGGAACCCCCCGCAACAGGGAACCCTACAATGAGCAGTTCTTC. This codes for CASSHGTPRNREPYNEQFF.

The gene calls are TRBV5-5 and TRBJ2-3, with 7 bases fitting TRBD2. This CDR3 comprises 15 residues. V lost 2 bases, J lost 1 base, and 4 bases stayed unmatched. CDR1 is SGHKS and CDR2 is YYEKEE in the germline V gene (reference sequence). The CDR3 DNA reads TGTGCCAGCAGCTTCACTAGCGACGGCACAGATACGCAGTATTTT. Translating gives CASSFTSDGTDTQYF.

V is TRBV29-1 and J is TRBJ1-2; 12 nucleotides agree with TRBD1. Germline CDR1 reads SQVTM; CDR2 reads ANQGSEA. V lost 6 bases to trimming and J lost 6 bases; unmatched junction nucleotides: 8. The CDR3 totals 14 residues. CDR3 sequence (DNA): TGCAGCGTCCCCGGGACAGGGGGCTGGGATGGCTACACCTTC. Encoded protein: CSVPGTGGWDGYTF.

This clone was counted between two and nine times. This same CDR3 is encoded by further DNA sequences in the sample. The chain has TRBV3-1 (or the pseudogene TRBV3-2) and TRBJ1-2, with a weak D call TRBD1 (6 bases). In germline, CDR1 is LGHDT, CDR2 YNNKEL (reference sequence). CDR3 length equals 12 residues. V dropped 6 bases and J dropped 8 bases, with 13 bases sitting between them. In nucleotides, the CDR3 is TGTGCCAGCAGGCAGGGGTTGGACGGCTACACCTTC. Its protein product is CASRQGLDGYTF.

CDR3 in DNA: TGTGCCAGCAGGTTAGACAGGGCAACCGGGCCCCAGCATTTT. Encoded protein: CASRLDRATGPQHF. The rearrangement joins TRBV27 to TRBJ1-5, with 7 bases fitting TRBD1. CDR1 and CDR2 (germline): MNHEY, SMNVEV (reference sequence). The CDR3 contains 14 residues. The ends lost 6 bases at V and 9 bases at J; junction bases unmatched: 11.

This clone turned up a few times. V usage is TRBV2 and J usage is TRBJ1-2; D is unclear. This CDR3 has 15 amino acids. V shed 3 bases and J shed 4 bases, with 15 bases lying between them. Germline CDR1 and CDR2: SNHLY and FYNNEI. The CDR3: CASSDLQISGYGYTF. CDR3 coding DNA: TGTGCCAGCAGTGACCTACAGATAAGCGGCTATGGCTACACCTTC.

Details on this clone: The sample has other DNA sequences that encode this CDR3 too. The rearrangement links TRBV5-1 to TRBJ1-2; TRBD1 matches 8 bases. With 4 bases clipped from V and 8 bases from J, the junction kept 7 bases outside the gene matches. The CDR3 has 13 amino acids. CDR1 and CDR2 (germline): SGHRS, YFSETQ. The CDR3 here is CASSPETGVGYTF. CDR3 nucleotide sequence: TGCGCCAGCAGCCCCGAGACAGGGGTAGGCTACACCTTC. The entire variable domain, with the rest obtained from reference TRBV5-1 and TRBJ1-2, is as follows: KAGVTQTPRYLIKTRGQQVTLSCSPISGHRSVSWYQQTPGQGLQFLFEYFSETQRNKGNFPGRFSGRQFSNSRSEMNVSTLELGDSALYLCASSPETGVGYTFGSGTRLTVV.

The rearrangement uses TRBV7-3 and TRBJ1-1; no definite D call. The V gene's germline CDR1 is SGHTA and CDR2 FQGTGA. V was trimmed by 7 bases and J by 1 base, leaving 10 bases between them. CDR3 size: 13 residues. CDR3 in DNA: TGTGCCAGCAAGGAGGGCGCGAACACTGAAGCTTTCTTT. It translates to CASKEGANTEAFF.

This chain links TRBV7-6 with TRBJ2-5, with 9 bases lining up with TRBD1. Germline V gives CDR1 SGHVS, CDR2 FNYEAQ. The CDR3 consists of 16 residues. The V gene end was trimmed by 4 bases and the J gene end by 8 bases; junction bases not matched to a gene: 14. CDR3 protein: CASSSRTGAFIRTQYF. The CDR3 DNA sequence: TGTGCCAGCAGCTCCAGGACAGGGGCGTTCATTAGAACCCAGTACTTC. Looking up the rest from reference TRBV7-6 and TRBJ2-5 gives the full variable domain: GAGVSQSPRYKVTKRGQDVALRCDPISGHVSLYWYRQALGQGPEFLTYFNYEAQQDKSGLPNDRFSAERPEGSISTLTIQRTEQRDSAMYRCASSSRTGAFIRTQYFGPGTRLLVL.

The chain carries TRBV3-1 (or the pseudogene TRBV3-2) and TRBJ2-3; D is ambiguous. Germline values: CDR1 LGHDT, CDR2 YNNKEL (reference sequence). The V and J ends lost 3 bases and 5 bases respectively, with 9 bases between them. The CDR3 loop spans 13 amino acids. CDR3 nucleotides: TGTGCCAGCAGCCAGGCCTTGTTAGATACGCAGTATTTT. Protein sequence: CASSQALLDTQYF.

CDR3 in amino acids: CASSSEPGQGFYEQYF. CDR3 nucleotide sequence: TGTGCCAGCAGCTCCGAACCGGGACAGGGGTTTTACGAGCAGTACTTC. This sequence joins TRBV7-6 and TRBJ2-7; 10 bases agree with TRBD1. Germline V CDR1 and CDR2: SGHVS, FNYEAQ. V was pared by 4 bases and J by 4 bases, with 10 bases of the junction left unmatched. This CDR3 has 16 residues.

This clone occurred a few times. V and J are TRBV9 and TRBJ2-1; 7 bases are shared with TRBD2. V was clipped by 3 bases and J by 4 bases; unmatched bases: 10. The germline gives CDR1 SGDLS, CDR2 YYNGEE. CDR3 length equals 16 residues. CDR3 sequence: CASSDPRGVGYNEQFF. CDR3 nucleotide sequence: TGTGCCAGCAGCGACCCCCGGGGGGTAGGGTACAATGAGCAGTTCTTC.

The chain uses TRBV7-2 and TRBJ1-3; D unclear. Trimming stripped 8 bases from V and 6 bases from J, with 14 bases between. The CDR3 sequence is 13 residues long. From germline, CDR1 is SGHTA and CDR2 FQGNSA. CDR3: CASSVFSSNTIYF. Written as DNA, the CDR3 is TGTGCCAGCTCCGTATTTTCTTCAAACACCATATATTTT. The full variable domain, in which reference TRBV7-2 and TRBJ1-3 provide the parts outside the CDR3, is GAGVSQSPSNKVTEKGKDVELRCDPISGHTALYWYRQSLGQGLEFLIYFQGNSAPDKSGLPSDRFSAERTGGSVSTLTIQRTQQEDSAVYLCASSVFSSNTIYFGEGSWLTVV.

The chain combines TRBV3-1 (or the pseudogene TRBV3-2) with TRBJ2-2, with 9 bases that match TRBD2. Trimming cost V 1 base and J 5 bases; bases outside gene matches: 5. CDR3 length: 16 amino acids. Per germline, CDR1 LGHDT and CDR2 YNNKEL (reference sequence). Written as DNA, the CDR3 is TGTGCCAGCAGCCAAGTGTCTAGCGGGGTTACCGGGGAGCTGTTTTTT. Its protein is CASSQVSSGVTGELFF.

This chain uses TRBV5-1 with TRBJ2-7; 8 bases are a match to TRBD2. Trimming removed 3 bases from V and 2 bases from J; junction bases left unmatched: 13. The CDR3 totals 17 residues. CDR1 is SGHRS, CDR2 YFSETQ, per germline. The DNA for the CDR3 is TGCGCCAGCAGCTCCCAAGGTCAGCGGGAGATAGCCTACGAGCAGTACGTC. Translation: CASSSQGQREIAYEQYV.